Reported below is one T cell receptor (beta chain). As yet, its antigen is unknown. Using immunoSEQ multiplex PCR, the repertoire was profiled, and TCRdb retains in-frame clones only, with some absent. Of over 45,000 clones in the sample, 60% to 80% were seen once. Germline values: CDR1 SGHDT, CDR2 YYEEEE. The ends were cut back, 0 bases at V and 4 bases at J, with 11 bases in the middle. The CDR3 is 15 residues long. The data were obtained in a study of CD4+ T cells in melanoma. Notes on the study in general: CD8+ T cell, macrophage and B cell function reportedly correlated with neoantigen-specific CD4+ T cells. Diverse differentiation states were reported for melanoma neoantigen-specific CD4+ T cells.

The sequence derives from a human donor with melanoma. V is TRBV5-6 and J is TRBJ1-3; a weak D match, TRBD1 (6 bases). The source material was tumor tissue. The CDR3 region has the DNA TGTGCCAGCAGCTTGGTAGGACAGCGGGGAAACACCATATATTTT. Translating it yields CASSLVGQRGNTIYF.